These 30 T cell receptor beta chains came from one sample sequenced in a study of T cell repertoires in cytomegalovirus infection. These receptors' antigens are unknown. TCRdb re-called the reads with MiXCR, one entry per CDR3 protein. The data contain some 940,000 distinct CDR3 sequences, around 32% of them seen just once; the ten biggest clones take up about an eighth. The sequenced sample was cultured CD8+ T cells from PBMCs, obtained from culture after CMV antigen stimulation. The receptor set was obtained from a human donor in good health (CMV status not recorded). Some clones in this sample may be carry-over from other donors' samples.

Many counts were recorded for this clonotype. The chain employs TRBV7-2 and TRBJ2-2, with 11 bases identical to TRBD1. Germline V gives CDR1 SGHTA, CDR2 FQGNSA. This CDR3 spans 19 amino acids. V lost 1 base and J lost 3; bases outside the gene matches: 10. This chain's CDR3 is CASSLVPPGQGEDTGELFF. CDR3 DNA: TGTGCCAGCAGCTTAGTCCCCCCGGGACAGGGGGAGGACACCGGGGAGCTGTTTTTT.

The gene calls are TRBV7-2 and TRBJ1-2; D gene ambiguous. This CDR3 region has 14 residues. Germline CDR1 and CDR2: SGHTA and FQGNSA. Trimming took off 1 base at V and 5 bases at J, with 11 bases between the two ends. For the CDR3, the DNA is TGTGCCAGCAGCTTAGGTGTGACGGAGTATGGCTACACCTTC. Its translation is CASSLGVTEYGYTF.

This clonotype was seen more than once but under ten times. V and J are TRBV7-9 and TRBJ1-5; D remains unclear. V was clipped by 5 bases and J by 0 bases, with 17 bases between them. The V gene's germline CDR1 is SEHNR and CDR2 FQNEAQ (reference sequence). CDR3 length equals 17 residues. CDR3 sequence (DNA): TGTGCCAGCAGCGCGACCGACGGATCTGTTAGCAATCAGCCCCAGCATTTT. This sequence encodes CASSATDGSVSNQPQHF.

V gene TRBV28 combines with J gene TRBJ1-2, with a weak D call TRBD1 (6 bases). Germline V gene data show CDR1 as MDHEN and CDR2 as SYDVKM. The CDR3 spans 17 residues. V shed 7 bases and J shed 2 bases, with 23 bases lying between them. CDR3 bases: TGTGCCAGCACCCCTGGCCGGGGGGGCGCCGTAAACTATGGCTACACCTTC. It codes for CASTPGRGGAVNYGYTF.

The rearrangement uses TRBV6-1 and TRBJ2-3; D perhaps matches TRBD1 (5 bases). V was pared by 1 base and J by 3 bases, with 8 bases between. The CDR3 is 14 residues long. Looked up from germline, CDR1 is MNHNS and CDR2 is SASEGT. CDR3 amino acids: CASSEDPGTDTQYF. The CDR3 nucleotides are TGTGCCAGCAGTGAAGATCCAGGGACAGATACGCAGTATTTT.

The chain has TRBV12-5 and TRBJ2-7; the match to TRBD1 covers 9 bases. V shed 6 bases, J shed 5 bases, and the junction held 17 bases outside the gene matches. Germline V gene data show CDR1 as LGHNT and CDR2 as FRNRAP. The CDR3 sequence is 17 residues long. The CDR3 region is CASGWGTGFRRIDEQYF. In DNA form, the CDR3 reads TGTGCTAGTGGATGGGGGACAGGGTTTCGGAGGATCGACGAGCAGTACTTC.

The V and J genes are TRBV7-9 and TRBJ1-1; no clear D. This CDR3 spans 15 amino acids. Trimming stripped 7 bases from V and 0 bases from J, with 15 bases between. CDR1 is SEHNR, CDR2 FQNEAQ, per germline (reference sequence). CDR3 bases: TGTGCCAGCATTACTCCTTCCCGTATGAACACTGAAGCTTTCTTT. This sequence encodes CASITPSRMNTEAFF.

The chain couples TRBV5-1 to TRBJ2-3; D is ambiguous. V lost 3 bases and J lost 5, with 13 bases in between. Germline CDR1 reads SGHRS; CDR2 reads YFSETQ. This CDR3 region has 14 residues. The CDR3 region has the DNA TGCGCCAGCAGCTCGAAAATAGGGCGAGATACGCAGTATTTT. Amino acid sequence: CASSSKIGRDTQYF.

This clonotype was seen only a few times. The V call is TRBV5-4, the J call TRBJ1-1; perhaps TRBD1 as D (5 bases). The V gene lost 3 bases and the J gene lost 5 bases, with 17 bases spanning the gap. The V gene's germline CDR1 is SGHNT and CDR2 YYREEE (reference sequence). This CDR3 contains 15 residues. The CDR3 sequence is CASSSGGIMETEAFF. The CDR3 DNA sequence: TGTGCCAGCAGCTCCGGGGGTATTATGGAGACTGAAGCTTTCTTT.

This clonotype showed up just a few times. This chain links TRBV15 with TRBJ1-1; TRBD1 aligns across 10 bases. Unmatched junction bases numbered 11, after V lost 3 bases and J lost 1 base. Per the germline V gene, CDR1 is LNHNV and CDR2 is YYDKDF (reference sequence). CDR3 length: 18 amino acids. This CDR3 is CATSSPGTGATWNTEAFF. Written as DNA, the CDR3 is TGTGCCACCAGCAGTCCCGGGACAGGGGCCACCTGGAACACTGAAGCTTTCTTT.

This clonotype has a count of ten or more. This chain uses TRBV12-3 or TRBV12-4 with TRBJ1-2, with D possibly being TRBD1 (5 bases). The CDR3 loop spans 13 amino acids. V dropped 5 bases and J dropped 4 bases, with 11 bases sitting between them. The CDR3 DNA follows: TGTGCCAGCAGTACCGGGACGATCTATGGCTACACCTTC. Its translation: CASSTGTIYGYTF.

The genes are TRBV2 and TRBJ2-5, with D tentatively TRBD1 (5 bases). V lost 6 bases and J 5 bases, leaving 22 bases between the germline ends. Looked up from germline, CDR1 is SNHLY and CDR2 is FYNNEI. The length of the CDR3 is 16 residues. The CDR3 DNA reads TGTGCCAGCAGCACGCCGACAGCCCAGAGAGTCGAGACCCAGTACTTC. Translation gives CASSTPTAQRVETQYF. The full variable domain, with the rest looked up from reference TRBV2 and TRBJ2-5, is EPEVTQTPSHQVTQMGQEVILRCVPISNHLYFYWYRQILGQKVEFLVSFYNNEISEKSEIFDDQFSVERPDGSNFTLKIRSTKLEDSAMYFCASSTPTAQRVETQYFGPGTRLLVL.

Comments on this clonotype: Just one base apart from a much larger clone, this may be a read error. The chain employs TRBV5-1 and TRBJ2-3, with D hard to call. Per germline, CDR1 SGHRS and CDR2 YFSETQ. V was cut by 3 bases and J by 3 bases, with 11 bases left in between. The CDR3 sequence is 14 residues long. CDR3 region: CASSWASHTDTQYF. In DNA form, the CDR3 reads TGCGCCAGCAGCTGGGCCTCTCATACAGATACGCAGTATTTT.

This clonotype was seen a handful of times. V and J are TRBV6-2 or TRBV6-3 and TRBJ2-1, with TRBD2 matching over 11 bases. Germline V gene lookup returns CDR1 MNHEY and CDR2 SVGEGT. The CDR3 covers 17 residues. Trimming removed 6 bases from V and 3 bases from J; junction bases left unmatched: 10. The CDR3 loop reads CASSRSGGAPIYNEQFF. As DNA, the CDR3 is TGTGCCAGCAGCCGTAGCGGGGGGGCGCCCATCTACAATGAGCAGTTCTTC.

At least ten counts were recorded for this clonotype. The chain uses TRBV7-2 and TRBJ2-7; TRBD1 aligns across 8 bases. CDR3 length: 14 amino acids. Trimming cost V 2 bases and J 2 bases; bases outside gene matches: 2. CDR1 SGHTA and CDR2 FQGNSA come from the germline V gene. For the CDR3, the DNA is TGTGCCAGCAGCTTACAGGGGGCCCCCTACGAGCAGTACTTC. This translates into CASSLQGAPYEQYF.

The rearrangement uses TRBV12-3 or TRBV12-4 and TRBJ2-5; 9 positions agree with TRBD1. This CDR3 spans 14 amino acids. The V gene end was trimmed by 7 bases and the J gene end by 3 bases; junction bases not matched to a gene: 6. The CDR3 DNA reads TGTGCCAGCAATTTGGGACAGGGTGAAGAGACCCAGTACTTC. It encodes CASNLGQGEETQYF.

A word on this clonotype: This likely comes from a read error, as the CDR3 has no conserved phenylalanine or tryptophan at its end. The chain carries TRBV7-8 and TRBJ2-4, with D possibly matching TRBD1 (8 bases). Germline V gives CDR1 SGHVS, CDR2 FQNEAQ. The CDR3 consists of 17 residues. V shed 5 bases and J shed 4 bases, with 21 bases lying between them. CDR3 nucleotides: TGTGCCAGCAGCCCTCCTAGACAGGGGAGGGGGAAAAACATTCAGTACTAC. It translates to CASSPPRQGRGKNIQYY.

This clonotype has just a few counts. The germline gene is not matched at one end of the junction; a read error may be the cause. The chain uses TRBV6-5 and TRBJ2-2, with 7 bases identical to TRBD1. The CDR3 totals 12 residues. Germline V gives CDR1 MNHEY, CDR2 SVGAGI. CDR3 amino acids: CASSYRGGELFF. In DNA form, the CDR3 reads TGTGCTAGCAGCTACAGGGGCGGGGAGCTGTTTTTT.

There are a few counts of this clonotype. The chain carries TRBV27 and TRBJ2-3, with D possibly matching TRBD1 (6 bases). Trimming pared 8 bases from V and 1 base from J, leaving 13 bases between. Germline V lookup: CDR1 MNHEY, CDR2 SMNVEV (reference sequence). The CDR3 contains 14 residues. The CDR3 sequence is CASESRGGTDTQYF. For the CDR3, the DNA is TGTGCCAGCGAATCCAGGGGCGGCACAGATACGCAGTATTTT.

The V and J genes are TRBV6-5 and TRBJ2-1, with D possibly being TRBD1 (6 bases). CDR1 MNHEY and CDR2 SVGAGI come from the germline V gene. The CDR3 totals 15 residues. V lost 5 bases to trimming and J lost 8 bases, with 19 bases between them. This CDR3 is CASSPGTEGVDEQFF. The DNA of the CDR3 is TGTGCCAGCAGTCCCGGGACCGAGGGGGTCGATGAGCAGTTCTTC.

The chain combines TRBV6-1 with TRBJ2-7; TRBD1 or TRBD2 may be the D gene (5 bases each). Deletions cut 2 bases from V and 5 bases from J, with 13 bases between. CDR3 size: 14 residues. Germline values: CDR1 MNHNS, CDR2 SASEGT. The CDR3 coding sequence is TGTGCCAGCAGTGAACTCCCACGGGGCGACGAGCAGTACGTC. It yields the protein CASSELPRGDEQYV.

This chain uses TRBV19 with TRBJ1-1; D is possibly TRBD1 (6 bases). The CDR3 has 15 amino acids. V was shortened by 6 bases and J by 8 bases, with 22 bases between the two germline ends. The V gene's germline CDR1 is LNHDA and CDR2 SQIVND (reference sequence). DNA of the CDR3: TGTGCCAGTAGGAAGATGACAGGAGGATCCCCCGAAGCTTTCTTT. This sequence encodes CASRKMTGGSPEAFF.

The rearrangement joins TRBV10-3 to TRBJ2-1; a weak D match, TRBD2 (6 bases). V was trimmed by 0 bases and J by 9 bases, leaving 15 bases between them. CDR3 length equals 15 residues. Germline V CDR1 and CDR2: ENHRY, SYGVKD. The CDR3 reads CAISESSGLMFEQFF. The CDR3 DNA reads TGTGCCATCAGTGAGTCTAGCGGCTTGATGTTTGAGCAGTTCTTC.

The gene calls are TRBV9 and TRBJ1-1; no reliable D call. The length of the CDR3 is 14 residues. Germline CDR1 is SGDLS and CDR2 is YYNGEE. Trimming cost V 0 bases and J 5 bases, with 11 bases left between them. CDR3 coding DNA: TGTGCCAGCAGCGTAGCCCCCGCTACGACTGAAGCTTTCTTT. This gives the protein CASSVAPATTEAFF.

This clonotype was recorded many times. The gene calls are TRBV7-2 and TRBJ2-3; 9 bases are a match to TRBD1. This CDR3 has 15 amino acids. V lost 7 bases and J lost 3; bases outside the gene matches: 8. Germline V gives CDR1 SGHTA, CDR2 FQGNSA. Here the CDR3 DNA reads TGTGCCAGCACCCGGGACAGGGTTTGGACAGATACGCAGTATTTT. It specifies CASTRDRVWTDTQYF. The variable domain in full, with the rest retrieved from reference TRBV7-2 and TRBJ2-3, is GAGVSQSPSNKVTEKGKDVELRCDPISGHTALYWYRQSLGQGLEFLIYFQGNSAPDKSGLPSDRFSAERTGGSVSTLTIQRTQQEDSAVYLCASTRDRVWTDTQYFGPGTRLTVL.

The gene calls are TRBV4-1 and TRBJ1-1; 9 bases are shared with TRBD1. Germline-derived CDR1 and CDR2 are MGHRA and YSYEKL. This CDR3 spans 15 amino acids. V gave up 3 bases and J gave up 3 bases; unmatched junction bases: 5. CDR3 nucleotide sequence: TGCGCCAGCAGCCAGGGACAGGGTGTTGACACTGAAGCTTTCTTT. Translated, it gives CASSQGQGVDTEAFF.

This clonotype was observed at least ten times. The chain uses TRBV6-5 and TRBJ2-6; tentative D call: TRBD2 (5 bases). CDR1 and CDR2 from the germline V gene are MNHEY and SVGAGI. Between the trimmed V and J ends, which lost 5 bases and 2 bases, there was a span of 7 bases. This CDR3 is built from 14 residues. The CDR3 bases are TGTGCCAGCAGTGAGGGTGCTGGGGCCAACGTCCTGACTTTC. This encodes CASSEGAGANVLTF.

This rearrangement joins TRBV3-1 to TRBJ2-3, with a weak D call TRBD1 (6 bases). V lost 6 bases and J 2 bases, leaving 27 bases between the germline ends. CDR3 length: 19 residues. Germline V lookup: CDR1 LGHDT, CDR2 YNNKEL (reference sequence). CDR3 bases: TGTGCCAGCAGTCTCCAGGGGACGAGGCGTCTCCATCACACAGATACGCAGTATTTT. Protein sequence: CASSLQGTRRLHHTDTQYF.

DNA of the CDR3: TGTGCCAGCAGACTCGCAGGGAATGCCGGGGAGCTGTTTTTT. Residues: CASRLAGNAGELFF. The chain carries TRBV5-4 and TRBJ2-2, with D tentatively TRBD1 (5 bases). Trimming took 5 bases from V and 6 from J, leaving 14 bases between them. The CDR3 length is 14 residues. In germline, CDR1 is SGHNT, CDR2 YYREEE (reference sequence).

V and J are TRBV5-8 and TRBJ1-4; D is unclear. V lost 0 bases and J lost 0, with 9 bases in between. Germline lookup yields CDR1 SGHTS and CDR2 YDEGEE. The CDR3 sequence is 16 residues long. The chain's CDR3 is CASSLEFQPTNEKLFF. CDR3 nucleotide sequence: TGTGCCAGCAGCTTGGAATTCCAACCAACTAATGAAAAACTGTTTTTT.